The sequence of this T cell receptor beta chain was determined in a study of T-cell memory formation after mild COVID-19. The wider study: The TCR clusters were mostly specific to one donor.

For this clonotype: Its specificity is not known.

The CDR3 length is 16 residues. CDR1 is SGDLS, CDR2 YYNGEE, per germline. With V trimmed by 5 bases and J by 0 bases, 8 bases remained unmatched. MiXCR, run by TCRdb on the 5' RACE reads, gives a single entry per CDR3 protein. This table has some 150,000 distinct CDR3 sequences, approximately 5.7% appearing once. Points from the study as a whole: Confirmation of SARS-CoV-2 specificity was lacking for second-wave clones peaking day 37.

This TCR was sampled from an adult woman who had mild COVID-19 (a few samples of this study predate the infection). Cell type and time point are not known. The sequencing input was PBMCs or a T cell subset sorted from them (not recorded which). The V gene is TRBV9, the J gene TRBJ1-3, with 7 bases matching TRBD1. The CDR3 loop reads CASSFDRASSGNTIYF. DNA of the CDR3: TGTGCCAGCAGTTTTGACAGGGCTAGCTCTGGAAACACCATATATTTT.